A single T cell receptor beta chain is shown here with its context. Other nucleotide sequences from this sample produce the same CDR3. These data are taken from a study of blood T cell repertoires in COVID-19. Study summary: COVID-19 samples from acute and convalescent phases originated in the United States, Italy and Spain. T cells, B-cell-depleted T cells, or PBMCs provided the cDNA or gDNA that served as material.

The CDR3 loop spans 15 amino acids. J gave up 1 base and V 1 base, and 2 bases lay outside the gene matches. The V gene's germline CDR1 is KGHSH and CDR2 LQKENI. In the original analysis: The authors estimated nucleated cell counts from reference gene primer amplification. The repertoire was sequenced with immunoSEQ multiplex PCR; TCRdb's copy has only in-frame clones and lacks some. V and J calls and clone size are as listed in that table; D and trimming were resolved from the DNA. The sample lists some 280,000 clones, 80% to 90% occurring once. The TCR sequence derives from a woman in her twenties or thirties with active or convalescent COVID-19. This rearrangement joins TRBV18 to TRBJ2-3, with 7 bases identical to TRBD2. The sequenced sample consisted of peripheral blood. CDR3 DNA: TGTGCCAGCTCACCACAACGGGGGGGCACAGATACGCAGTATTTT. Residues: CASSPQRGGTDTQYF.